The 27 T cell receptor beta chains listed next were all sequenced from one sample in a study of blood T cell repertoires in COVID-19. TCRdb's table, derived via immunoSEQ multiplex PCR, lists solely in-frame clones and lacks some. The repertoire has a few hundred thousand clones, roughly 84% of them found once; the top ten carry approximately 15%. Sequencing was performed on peripheral blood. The receptor source for this set is a person aged 70 to 85 with COVID-19, enrolled during active disease.

This clone showed up just once. This chain joins TRBV27 and TRBJ1-2, with a possible D match to TRBD1 (6 bases). The CDR3 is 13 residues long. Per germline, CDR1 MNHEY and CDR2 SMNVEV (reference sequence). V dropped 1 base and J dropped 6 bases, with 9 bases sitting between them. CDR3 in amino acids: CASSLLGTNGYTF. CDR3 coding DNA: TGTGCCAGCAGTTTATTGGGGACAAATGGCTACACCTTC.

The sample holds one count of this clone. The gene calls are TRBV6-5 and TRBJ2-7; D is perhaps TRBD2 (5 bases). CDR3 length equals 14 residues. Per germline, CDR1 MNHEY and CDR2 SVGAGI. Trimming took off 3 bases at V and 4 bases at J, with 13 bases between the two ends. As DNA, the CDR3 is TGTGCCAGCAGTTATGGCCGGGGTGGTTACGAGCAGTACTTC. It codes for CASSYGRGGYEQYF.

The rearrangement uses TRBV7-3 and TRBJ2-3; D uncertain. Trimming removed 1 base from V and 1 base from J, with 15 bases in between. Per the germline V gene, CDR1 is SGHTA and CDR2 is FQGTGA. The CDR3 has 17 residues. CDR3: CASSLSIPRSGTDTQYF. The CDR3 region has the DNA TGTGCCAGCAGCTTAAGTATTCCCCGAAGCGGCACAGATACGCAGTATTTT.

The rearrangement links TRBV5-5 to TRBJ1-6; D gene ambiguous. This CDR3 is 13 amino acids long. Germline values: CDR1 SGHKS, CDR2 YYEKEE (reference sequence). The V end lost 4 bases, the J end lost 4 bases, and 6 bases lay between the germline ends. The CDR3: CASSIQYNSPLHF. In nucleotides, the CDR3 is TGTGCCAGCAGCATACAGTATAATTCACCCCTCCACTTT.

The V and J genes are TRBV28 and TRBJ1-4, with D maybe TRBD1 (5 bases). Germline lookup yields CDR1 MDHEN and CDR2 SYDVKM. V lost 4 bases, J lost 6 bases, and 12 bases lay in between. The CDR3 runs to 14 residues. The CDR3 nucleotides read TGTGCCAGCAGTTCCTACAGGAGAGATGAAAAACTGTTTTTT. Translating it yields CASSSYRRDEKLFF.

This clone was recorded only once. The V gene is TRBV9, the J gene TRBJ2-7; perhaps TRBD2 as D (6 bases). Trimming left V 2 bases short and J 11 bases short, with 20 bases between. CDR1 is SGDLS, CDR2 YYNGEE, per germline. The CDR3 spans 14 residues. CDR3 loop: CASSVADGRDGEYF. In DNA, the CDR3 is TGTGCCAGCAGCGTCGCGGATGGGCGGGACGGGGAGTACTTC.

V is TRBV15 and J is TRBJ1-6; 7 positions match TRBD1. V shed 0 bases and J 12 bases; nucleotides not matched to a gene: 20. Germline V gene sequence: CDR1 LNHNV, CDR2 YYDKDF (reference sequence). The CDR3 totals 19 residues. The CDR3 sequence is CATSRDGGEGAMVDRPLHF. The CDR3 DNA follows: TGTGCCACCAGCAGAGATGGTGGAGAGGGGGCTATGGTTGATCGACCCCTCCACTTT.

This rearrangement joins TRBV7-2 to TRBJ2-2, with a tentative D call TRBD1 (6 bases). Germline V gene data show CDR1 as SGHTA and CDR2 as FQGNSA. V was pared by 5 bases and J by 6 bases, with 13 bases between. The CDR3 is made up of 14 amino acids. CDR3 sequence (DNA): TGTGCCAGCAGCCAGGACAGATTCCCCGGGGAGCTGTTTTTT. This sequence encodes CASSQDRFPGELFF. Using reference TRBV7-2 and TRBJ2-2 for the parts outside the CDR3, the full variable domain is GAGVSQSPSNKVTEKGKDVELRCDPISGHTALYWYRQSLGQGLEFLIYFQGNSAPDKSGLPSDRFSAERTGGSVSTLTIQRTQQEDSAVYLCASSQDRFPGELFFGEGSRLTVL.

V gene TRBV7-6 combines with J gene TRBJ2-5, with TRBD2 matching over 10 bases. Germline CDR1 is SGHVS and CDR2 is FNYEAQ. J lost 4 bases, V lost 1 base, and 12 bases had no gene match. CDR3 length equals 18 residues. CDR3 region: CASSLGAISGGTAETQYF. DNA of the CDR3: TGTGCCAGCAGCTTAGGGGCAATTAGCGGGGGGACGGCAGAGACCCAGTACTTC.

The chain carries TRBV28 and TRBJ1-4; no definite D call. CDR1 is MDHEN and CDR2 is SYDVKM in the germline V gene. This CDR3 is 15 amino acids long. V was pared by 3 bases and J by 3 bases, with 11 bases between. The CDR3 is CASSFPLYSNEKLFF. CDR3 nucleotides: TGTGCCAGCAGTTTCCCACTATATTCTAATGAAAAACTGTTTTTT.

This clone has only a few counts. The genes are TRBV5-1 and TRBJ2-1; 9 nucleotides line up with TRBD2. Looked up from germline, CDR1 is SGHRS and CDR2 is YFSETQ. CDR3 length: 15 residues. V lost 3 bases, J lost 4 bases, and 5 bases stayed unmatched. The chain's CDR3 is CASSYSSGVYNEQFF. Written as DNA, the CDR3 is TGCGCCAGCAGCTACTCTAGCGGGGTATACAATGAGCAGTTCTTC.

This rearrangement joins TRBV2 to TRBJ1-1; perhaps TRBD1 as D (5 bases). CDR3 length: 13 amino acids. With 3 bases removed from V and 7 bases from J, the gap between germline ends came to 12 bases. The germline V gene has CDR1 SNHLY and CDR2 FYNNEI. CDR3 DNA: TGTGCCAGCAGTGATAACTACAGGTTTGAAGCTTTCTTT. Translation gives CASSDNYRFEAFF.

CDR3 in DNA: TGTGCCACCAGTGATGCCGGGACAGGGAGGTCCGGGGAGCTGTTTTTT. Its protein is CATSDAGTGRSGELFF. The gene calls are TRBV24-1 and TRBJ2-2, with TRBD1 matching over 9 bases. Germline values: CDR1 KGHDR, CDR2 SFDVKD. Losses at the gene ends were 3 bases for V and 6 bases for J; bases not matched to a gene: 7. CDR3 size: 16 residues.

This clone was counted a few times. The V and J genes are TRBV21-1 and TRBJ1-5; TRBD1, the D gene given by the table, was not confirmed from the DNA. TRBV21-1 is a pseudogene. This CDR3 is 15 amino acids long. The CDR3 bases are TGTGCCAGCAGCATTACAGGGGGAAGCAATCAGCCCCAGCATTTT. Protein product: CASSITGGSNQPQHF.

The V call is TRBV9, the J call TRBJ1-4, with D perhaps matching TRBD1 (5 bases). The CDR3 consists of 15 residues. The V gene lost 4 bases and the J gene lost 0 bases, with 10 bases spanning the gap. CDR1 and CDR2 (germline): SGDLS, YYNGEE. CDR3 loop: CASSTRQTTNEKLFF. CDR3 DNA: TGTGCCAGCAGCACCAGACAGACAACTAATGAAAAACTGTTTTTT.

The chain has TRBV27 and TRBJ1-2, with unresolved D. Per germline, CDR1 MNHEY and CDR2 SMNVEV (reference sequence). V was cut by 6 bases and J by 8 bases, with 22 bases left in between. This CDR3 region has 15 residues. The CDR3: CASRLGSNPAGGYTF. CDR3 in DNA: TGTGCCAGCAGGCTAGGATCCAATCCCGCGGGAGGCTACACCTTC.

The chain combines TRBV28 with TRBJ1-2, with 10 bases that match TRBD1. The V segment lost 6 bases and the J segment 0 bases; nucleotides outside the gene matches: 4. Germline V gives CDR1 MDHEN, CDR2 SYDVKM. CDR3 size: 15 residues. The CDR3 protein is CASRPGQGANYGYTF. CDR3 bases: TGTGCCAGCAGACCAGGACAGGGGGCTAACTATGGCTACACCTTC.

The chain has TRBV4-1 and TRBJ2-1; 12 nucleotides agree with TRBD2. This CDR3 comprises 17 residues. V lost 1 base to trimming and J lost 6 bases; unmatched junction nucleotides: 7. Germline V gives CDR1 MGHRA, CDR2 YSYEKL. CDR3 loop: CASSQAGLAGGFNEQFF. CDR3 sequence (DNA): TGCGCCAGCAGCCAAGCCGGGCTAGCGGGAGGGTTCAATGAGCAGTTCTTC.

This clone was seen just once. The chain recombines TRBV11-3 with TRBJ2-5, with a tentative D call TRBD2 (5 bases). The CDR3 loop spans 12 amino acids. Germline CDR1 SGHNT, CDR2 YENEEA. The V end was cut by 3 bases, the J end by 4 bases, with 6 bases between. CDR3 sequence reads: CASSLAGETQYF. The CDR3 DNA reads TGTGCCAGCAGCTTGGCGGGAGAGACCCAGTACTTC.

The rearrangement joins TRBV28 to TRBJ1-5; D not resolved. The V and J ends lost 8 bases and 1 base respectively, with 12 bases between them. The CDR3 covers 14 residues. The V gene's germline CDR1 is MDHEN and CDR2 SYDVKM. The CDR3 nucleotides are TGTGCCAGCTTAACCAGGCAAAGCAATCAGCCCCAGCATTTT. Translating gives CASLTRQSNQPQHF.

J is TRBJ1-3 and V is TRBV7-9; 9 bases agree with TRBD1. This CDR3 is built from 16 residues. The trim removed 2 bases at V and 5 bases at J, leaving 7 bases unmatched. From germline, CDR1 is SEHNR and CDR2 FQNEAQ (reference sequence). The CDR3 bases are TGTGCCAGCAGCTTAAGCGGACAGGGGTGGAGAAACACCATATATTTT. Protein: CASSLSGQGWRNTIYF.

The chain couples TRBV7-7 to TRBJ2-1; D is possibly TRBD1 (9 bases). From germline, CDR1 is SSHAT and CDR2 FNYEAQ (reference sequence). Trimming shortened V by 0 bases and J by 8 bases, and 14 bases separated the two germline ends. The CDR3 totals 15 residues. The DNA for the CDR3 is TGTGCCAGCAGCTTAGCGCGGGGGGACAGGGATGAGCAGTTCTTC. The encoded protein is CASSLARGDRDEQFF.

This chain links TRBV13 with TRBJ2-7; 10 bases match TRBD2. V gave up 5 bases and J gave up 4 bases; unmatched junction bases: 8. This CDR3 spans 15 amino acids. CDR1 and CDR2 from the germline V gene are PRHDT and FYEKMQ (reference sequence). For the CDR3, the DNA is TGTGCCAGCAGCCCAAGCGGGAGGGCCTTGTACGAGCAGTACTTC. It is translated as CASSPSGRALYEQYF.

This chain uses TRBV5-1 with TRBJ2-1; TRBD1 matches at 9 bases. With 4 bases clipped from V and 8 bases from J, the junction kept 10 bases outside the gene matches. Germline CDR1 reads SGHRS; CDR2 reads YFSETQ. The CDR3 sequence is 15 residues long. The CDR3 nucleotides read TGCGCCAGCAGCATTTCCGGACAGGGGTCCCATGAGCAGTTCTTC. Translated, it gives CASSISGQGSHEQFF.

The chain has TRBV7-2 and TRBJ2-2, with a weak D call TRBD1 (6 bases). Trimming left V 5 bases short and J 7 bases short, with 17 bases between. The length of the CDR3 is 15 residues. From germline, CDR1 is SGHTA and CDR2 FQGNSA. The CDR3 sequence is CASSPRPQQGGELFF. As DNA, the CDR3 is TGTGCCAGCAGCCCTCGACCCCAACAGGGCGGGGAGCTGTTTTTT.

The genes are TRBV2 and TRBJ2-1; 7 bases match TRBD2. There are 15 residues in the CDR3. Looked up from germline, CDR1 is SNHLY and CDR2 is FYNNEI. V was pared by 7 bases and J by 7 bases, with 13 bases of the junction left unmatched. The CDR3 DNA reads TGTGCCAGCAACCTAGGACTAGTCGATGGTAATGAGCAGTTCTTC. It translates to CASNLGLVDGNEQFF.

The chain is built from TRBV28 and TRBJ2-3; D remains unclear. The length of the CDR3 is 12 residues. V was cut by 5 bases and J by 5 bases, with 8 bases left in between. Germline V lookup: CDR1 MDHEN, CDR2 SYDVKM. This CDR3 is CASSGVEDTQYF. The DNA of the CDR3 is TGTGCCAGCAGTGGAGTGGAAGATACGCAGTATTTT.